Shown below are 18 T cell receptor beta chains from a single sample sequenced in a study of response to subunit inactivated influenza vaccine. TCRdb reprocessed the RT-PCR reads via MiXCR and lists one record per CDR3 protein. Altogether approximately 530,000 distinct CDR3 sequences are present, 13% being singletons, with the ten largest covering roughly 13%. The source material was PBMCs from blood, sampled around seven weeks after vaccination. Receptors originate from a man between 45 and 60 years old who received an inactivated influenza vaccine.

This clonotype has only a few counts. This chain connects TRBV3-1 to TRBJ2-4; D remains unclear. Germline lookup yields CDR1 LGHDT and CDR2 YNNKEL (reference sequence). Trimming took 0 bases from V and 6 from J, leaving 15 bases between them. The CDR3 contains 16 residues. CDR3 protein: CASSQEGLVLGNIQYF. The CDR3 DNA reads TGTGCCAGCAGCCAAGAGGGTCTAGTCCTCGGAAACATTCAGTACTTC.

This chain joins TRBV11-2 and TRBJ2-6; 9 bases are a match to TRBD1. J was trimmed by 0 bases and V by 4 bases; bases with no gene match: 10. The length of the CDR3 is 19 residues. Germline CDR1 and CDR2: SGHAT and FQNNGV. As DNA, the CDR3 is TGTGCCAGCAGCTCCCGGGACAGGGAATCCCTCTCTGGGGCCAACGTCCTGACTTTC. Its translation: CASSSRDRESLSGANVLTF.

The gene calls are TRBV10-3 and TRBJ2-1; 8 bases fit TRBD1. Germline V gene lookup returns CDR1 ENHRY and CDR2 SYGVKD. The V and J ends lost 10 bases and 1 base, in that order; junction bases with no gene match: 6. The CDR3 loop spans 14 amino acids. The CDR3 loop reads CATVGQESYNEQFF. DNA of the CDR3: TGTGCCACCGTGGGACAGGAATCCTACAATGAGCAGTTCTTC.

This clonotype was detected a few times. The chain employs TRBV18 and TRBJ2-7; no firm D call. V lost 0 bases and J lost 2, with 8 bases in between. The CDR3 length is 14 residues. From germline, CDR1 is KGHSH and CDR2 LQKENI. As DNA, the CDR3 is TGTGCCAGCTCACCACCGGTGAGAACCTACGAGCAGTACTTC. Its translation is CASSPPVRTYEQYF.

With regard to this clonotype: A read error may be the cause here, since a much bigger clone is one base away. The chain links TRBV5-5 to TRBJ2-7; 7 bases align to TRBD2. The length of the CDR3 is 15 residues. The germline gives CDR1 SGHKS, CDR2 YYEKEE (reference sequence). CDR3 DNA sequence: TGTGCCATCAGCACCTATCCGGGGGGAAACTACGAGCAGTACTTC. Translation: CAISTYPGGNYEQYF.

The chain employs TRBV5-5 and TRBJ2-1, with D unresolved. V lost 3 bases, J lost 6 bases, and 16 bases lay in between. Germline CDR1 SGHKS, CDR2 YYEKEE (reference sequence). There are 15 residues in the CDR3. DNA of the CDR3: TGTGCCAGCAGCTCCTACACCGACTTACCCAATGAGCAGTTCTTC. Translated: CASSSYTDLPNEQFF. Supplemented by reference TRBV5-5 and TRBJ2-1, the full variable domain reads DAGVTQSPTHLIKTRGQQVTLRCSPISGHKSVSWYQQVLGQGPQFIFQYYEKEERGRGNFPDRFSARQFPNYSSELNVNALLLGDSALYLCASSSYTDLPNEQFFGPGTRLTVL.

This clonotype was seen a few times. The V call is TRBV10-2, the J call TRBJ1-1, with D perhaps TRBD1 (6 bases). V was clipped by 6 bases and J by 0 bases, with 8 bases between them. The CDR3 consists of 13 residues. Germline V gene data show CDR1 as WSHSY and CDR2 as SAAADI. The CDR3 spells CASREGVNTEAFF. CDR3 bases: TGCGCCAGCAGGGAGGGGGTGAACACTGAAGCTTTCTTT.

This clonotype was counted a few times. The chain couples TRBV10-2 to TRBJ2-7; D tentatively reads TRBD1 or TRBD2 (5 bases each). This CDR3 is 13 amino acids long. V lost 3 bases to trimming and J lost 6 bases, with 12 bases between them. The germline V gene has CDR1 WSHSY and CDR2 SAAADI. The CDR3 loop reads CASSEVGVGEQYF. CDR3 bases: TGCGCCAGCAGTGAAGTGGGGGTTGGCGAGCAGTACTTC.

This clonotype was recorded a few times. The gene calls are TRBV12-3 or TRBV12-4 and TRBJ2-1; weak D call: TRBD1 (6 bases). The length of the CDR3 is 14 residues. Between the trimmed V and J ends, which lost 8 bases and 0 bases, there was a span of 11 bases. The CDR3 sequence is CASCGGGSYNEQFF. The CDR3 coding sequence is TGTGCCAGCTGTGGGGGCGGCTCCTACAATGAGCAGTTCTTC.

This clonotype has a count of ten or more. The rearrangement uses TRBV5-1 and TRBJ2-1, with D perhaps TRBD1 (6 bases). The V gene lost 2 bases and the J gene lost 5 bases, with 11 bases spanning the gap. The CDR3 has 14 amino acids. The V gene's germline CDR1 is SGHRS and CDR2 YFSETQ. CDR3 sequence reads: CASSFLDRNNEQFF. The CDR3 nucleotides are TGCGCCAGCAGCTTCCTGGACAGAAACAATGAGCAGTTCTTC.

In this sample, this clonotype turned up many times. V and J are TRBV20-1 and TRBJ2-3; D perhaps matches TRBD2 (6 bases). CDR1 DFQATT and CDR2 SNEGSKA come from the germline V gene (reference sequence). V gave up 3 bases and J gave up 6 bases, with 10 bases separating them. CDR3 length: 12 amino acids. CDR3 protein: CSASGSSDTQYF. In DNA, the CDR3 is TGCAGTGCTAGCGGGAGTTCTGATACGCAGTATTTT.

This clonotype was observed a handful of times. CDR3 bases: TGTGCCAGCAGCAAAAACCGGGACAGGCCCTACGAGCAGTACTTC. It yields the protein CASSKNRDRPYEQYF. V and J are TRBV5-5 and TRBJ2-7; TRBD1 aligns across 8 bases. After removal of 4 bases from V and 2 bases from J, the junction contained 8 bases not matched to a gene. This CDR3 is 15 amino acids long. Germline V gene sequence: CDR1 SGHKS, CDR2 YYEKEE (reference sequence).

V and J are TRBV7-9 and TRBJ1-2; D not resolved. Germline-derived CDR1 and CDR2 are SEHNR and FQNEAQ (reference sequence). The CDR3 is 13 residues long. Trimming left V 2 bases short and J 7 bases short, with 11 bases between. Here the CDR3 reads CASSLYEEAGYTF. The DNA of the CDR3 is TGTGCCAGCAGCTTATATGAGGAGGCTGGCTACACCTTC.

The sample holds many counts of this clonotype. This chain joins TRBV20-1 and TRBJ1-1, with TRBD1 as a possible D gene (6 bases). Trimming cost V 0 bases and J 1 base, with 12 bases left between them. Germline CDR1 reads DFQATT; CDR2 reads SNEGSKA (reference sequence). The CDR3 runs to 15 residues. CDR3 amino acids: CSARDHYRANTEAFF. CDR3 DNA: TGCAGTGCTAGAGATCACTACAGGGCGAACACTGAAGCTTTCTTT.

The chain employs TRBV6-2 or TRBV6-3 and TRBJ2-3; D not certain. The CDR3 has 13 residues. V gave up 5 bases and J gave up 6 bases, with 12 bases separating them. CDR1 MNHEY and CDR2 SVGEGT come from the germline V gene. The CDR3 DNA is TGTGCCAGCAGTACCAGACTGTGGGATACGCAGTATTTT. Translated, it gives CASSTRLWDTQYF.

The chain couples TRBV4-2 to TRBJ1-3; no definite D call. Germline CDR1 reads LGHNA; CDR2 reads YNFKEQ. There are 14 residues in the CDR3. V shed 2 bases and J shed 0 bases, with 5 bases lying between them. Here the CDR3 reads CASSQRVSGNTIYF. The CDR3, as DNA: TGTGCCAGCAGCCAACGGGTCTCTGGAAACACCATATATTTT.

This clonotype appeared a few times. The chain employs TRBV9 and TRBJ2-3; D may be TRBD1 (6 bases). This CDR3 is 14 amino acids long. V was cut by 0 bases and J by 4 bases, with 9 bases left in between. The V gene's germline CDR1 is SGDLS and CDR2 YYNGEE. CDR3 region: CASSVATGSDTQYF. Here the CDR3 DNA reads TGTGCCAGCAGCGTAGCTACAGGGTCAGATACGCAGTATTTT. The full variable domain, with the rest looked up from reference TRBV9 and TRBJ2-3, is DSGVTQTPKHLITATGQRVTLRCSPRSGDLSVYWYQQSLDQGLQFLIQYYNGEERAKGNILERFSAQQFPDLHSELNLSSLELGDSALYFCASSVATGSDTQYFGPGTRLTVL.

The sample holds many counts of this clonotype. The J gene is TRBJ2-1, the V gene TRBV5-6, with D perhaps matching TRBD2 (7 bases). The CDR3 is made up of 18 amino acids. Germline-derived CDR1 and CDR2 are SGHDT and YYEEEE. Trimming pared 0 bases from V and 7 bases from J, leaving 23 bases between. The CDR3 DNA reads TGTGCCAGCAGCTTGGTACCCGGGGGGCCCGAAGAAGGGAATGAGCAGTTCTTC. Encoded protein: CASSLVPGGPEEGNEQFF.